These 8 T cell receptor beta chains were all obtained from the same sample, sequenced in a study of early T cells in non-severe SARS-CoV-2 infection. TCRdb itself ran the 5' RACE reads through MiXCR, one entry per CDR3 protein. The data show about 55,000 distinct CDR3 sequences, 9.5% to 15% seen once. Sequencing input: whole blood. These receptors originate from an adult who was a healthcare worker with PCR-confirmed SARS-CoV-2 infection or an uninfected control (not recorded which).

V and J are TRBV29-1 and TRBJ2-7; D possibly corresponds to TRBD2 (6 bases). The CDR3 consists of 11 residues. V shed 6 bases and J shed 4 bases, with 10 bases lying between them. Germline V gene lookup returns CDR1 SQVTM and CDR2 ANQGSEA. CDR3 region: CSVRGSYEQYF. CDR3 nucleotides: TGCAGCGTCCGGGGGAGTTACGAGCAGTACTTC.

There are many counts of this clonotype. V is TRBV5-1 and J is TRBJ2-7; 7 positions match TRBD1. V was pared by 3 bases and J by 2 bases, with 5 bases of the junction left unmatched. From germline, CDR1 is SGHRS and CDR2 YFSETQ. The CDR3 covers 14 residues. CDR3 region: CASSWTGSTYEQYF. DNA of the CDR3: TGCGCCAGCAGCTGGACAGGAAGTACCTACGAGCAGTACTTC.

In this sample, this clonotype turned up many times. The V and J genes are TRBV12-3 or TRBV12-4 and TRBJ2-2; unclear D gene. The CDR3 length is 12 residues. Between the trimmed V and J ends, which lost 2 bases and 9 bases, there was a span of 7 bases. DNA for the CDR3: TGTGCCAGCAGTTTAAGTCTACGGGAGCTGTTTTTT. This sequence encodes CASSLSLRELFF.

This clonotype was detected a few times. Here the CDR3 reads CASSRDNNEQFF. CDR3 coding DNA: TGTGCCAGCAGCCGCGACAACAATGAGCAGTTCTTC. This chain links TRBV11-1 with TRBJ2-1, with D unresolved. This CDR3 comprises 12 residues. The V end lost 5 bases, the J end lost 5 bases, and 7 bases lay between the germline ends. Germline CDR1 and CDR2: SGHAT and FQDESV (reference sequence).

This clonotype occurred many times. This rearrangement joins TRBV29-1 to TRBJ2-5, with D uncertain. CDR3 length: 14 residues. The germline CDR1 and CDR2 sequences are SQVTM and ANQGSEA. Trimming pared 5 bases from V and 4 bases from J, leaving 17 bases between. CDR3 in amino acids: CSVSLPSQRETQYF. The DNA for the CDR3 is TGCAGCGTTTCACTACCCTCCCAGAGAGAGACCCAGTACTTC. The full variable domain, completed using reference TRBV29-1 and TRBJ2-5, is SAVISQKPSRDICQRGTSLTIQCQVDSQVTMMFWYRQQPGQSLTLIATANQGSEATYESGFVIDKFPISRPNLTFSTLTVSNMSPEDSSIYLCSVSLPSQRETQYFGPGTRLLVL.

This clonotype was found many times. The chain combines TRBV18 with TRBJ2-3; 7 bases line up with TRBD2. V gave up 1 base and J gave up 1 base; unmatched junction bases: 8. This CDR3 contains 17 residues. CDR1 and CDR2 from the germline V gene are KGHSH and LQKENI. The CDR3 sequence: CASSPQGGRAGTDTQYF. The CDR3 DNA is TGTGCCAGCTCACCACAGGGAGGGAGGGCCGGCACAGATACGCAGTATTTT.

This sequence joins TRBV7-6 and TRBJ2-5, with D tentatively TRBD2 (6 bases). The CDR3 runs to 11 residues. Germline lookup yields CDR1 SGHVS and CDR2 FNYEAQ. V was pared by 4 bases and J by 7 bases, with 7 bases between. CDR3 coding DNA: TGTGCCAGCAGCTCGACTAGGACCCAGTACTTC. Its translation: CASSSTRTQYF.

This clonotype is medium-sized (0.01 to 0.1%). The V and J genes are TRBV7-9 and TRBJ2-1; the D gene is possibly TRBD1 (6 bases). Trimming left V 5 bases short and J 6 bases short, with 14 bases between. This CDR3 has 14 amino acids. CDR1 and CDR2 (germline): SEHNR, FQNEAQ (reference sequence). CDR3 nucleotide sequence: TGTGCCAGCAGCCCCCCCTTGGGGGCCAATGAGCAGTTCTTC. This gives the protein CASSPPLGANEQFF.